This T cell receptor beta chain originates from a study of T cell repertoires in cytomegalovirus infection. This clonotype was seen more than once but under ten times. Antigen unknown. Germline V gene data show CDR1 as MDHEN and CDR2 as SYDVKM. V shed 3 bases and J 9 bases; nucleotides not matched to a gene: 7. The CDR3 runs to 16 residues. TCRdb called the reads again in MiXCR, with one record for every CDR3 protein. The table lists about 500,000 distinct CDR3 sequences, 33% of them singletons. The rearrangement joins TRBV28 to TRBJ2-1; 14 bases align to TRBD2. This sequence was found in a human donor in good health (CMV status not recorded). Some clones in this sample may be carry-over from other donors' samples. Specimen: cultured PBMCs, collected from culture after CMV antigen stimulation. In nucleotides, the CDR3 is TGTGCCAGCAGTTTTCTGGGACTAGCGGGAGTTGCTGAGCAGTTCTTC. Translating gives CASSFLGLAGVAEQFF.